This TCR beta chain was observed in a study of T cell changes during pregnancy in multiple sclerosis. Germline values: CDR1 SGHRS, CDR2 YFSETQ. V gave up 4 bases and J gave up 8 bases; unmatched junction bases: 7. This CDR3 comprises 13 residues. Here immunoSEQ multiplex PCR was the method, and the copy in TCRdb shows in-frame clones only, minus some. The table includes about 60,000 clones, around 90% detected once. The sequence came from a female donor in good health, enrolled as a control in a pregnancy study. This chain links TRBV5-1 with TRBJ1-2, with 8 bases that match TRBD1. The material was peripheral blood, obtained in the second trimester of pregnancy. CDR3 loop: CASSQGQDEGYTF. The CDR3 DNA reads TGCGCCAGCAGCCAGGGACAGGATGAAGGCTACACCTTC.